This TCR beta chain was identified in a study of PD-1 blockade in classical Hodgkin lymphoma (dated by TCRdb to about 2020). General notes on the study: Nivolumab dosing was 3 mg/kg intravenously every 2 weeks, continuing until either disease progression or unacceptable toxicity. The study used TCR beta sequencing and CyTOF to define a peripheral blood immune signature of response to PD-1 blockade in classical Hodgkin lymphoma.

Comments on this clone: Its antigen is not yet known. No per-base quality is available; no much larger clone lies one base away.

The sample's time point label, in plain terms: cycle 4 day 1 (C4D1), after 6 weeks of nivolumab. All trial patients had relapsed after autologous stem cell transplantation, with cohorts A, B and C differing in prior brentuximab vedotin exposure. The trial cohort included 45 to 65 patients with relapsed/refractory classical Hodgkin lymphoma, and each patient had a best overall response of complete response, partial response or progressive disease. Trial patients were treated with single-agent nivolumab in the multi-cohort phase II CheckMate 205 trial. An independent review committee assessed best overall response by applying the 2007 International Working Group response criteria. PBMCs from the trial were collected at three points: immediately before nivolumab initiation (C1D1), and during therapy at cycle 2 day 1 and cycle 4 day 1. After peripheral blood was drawn into 8 mL Vacutainer Cell Preparation Tubes, PBMCs were isolated by centrifugation and then cryopreserved.

Overall results and qualifications from the work: Baseline TCR diversity was reported to be lower in newly diagnosed patients than in healthy donors, and even lower in relapsed/refractory patients. Patients starting nivolumab less than 1 year after ASCT had lower diversity and were excluded from later analyses to avoid confounding by immune reconstitution. A significant rise by C4D1 was seen in CD4+ but not CD8+ TCR diversity (p=0.0027 vs p=0.16), with the rise being most apparent in complete responders (p=0.02). Only a single clinical trial cohort was studied, and what caused the repertoire differences, possibly disease activity or prior therapy, remained undefined. Trial patients with a complete response had baseline diversity similar to that of newly diagnosed patients, while partial responders and progressors had significantly lower diversity.

Genomic DNA was isolated using the Qiagen DNeasy kit from unsorted PBMCs as well as from negatively selected CD4+ and CD8+ fractions. Amplification of TCR beta CDR3 regions was done by immunoSEQ multiplex PCR with primers that anneal to V and J segments. A synthetic immune receptor repertoire was used to minimize amplification bias, and any remaining bias was removed computationally after sequencing. The published analysis was carried out like this. Custom Python scripts were used to quantify repertoire diversity as the Shannon entropy index. Unsorted, CD4+ and CD8+ repertoires were analyzed separately, except for combined analyses in which CD4+ and CD8+ sequences were merged in silico. Clonal expansion was defined as at least a 2-fold frequency increase after treatment relative to C1D1, with a pseudocount of 0.5 for undetected baseline clones. Singleton clones were defined as clones with 0 or 1 copy at C1D1, and non-singleton clones were defined as clones with 2 or more copies. By matching protein sequences in sorted samples from the same patient, clones expanded in unsorted samples were annotated as CD4+, CD8+ or unknown. Wilcoxon tests were applied to paired samples to test diversity changes from C1D1 to C4D1. Held by TCRdb, this immuneACCESS table contains in-frame sequences only and omits some clones. Under half of the omission traces to an unresolved V gene where checked; the cause of the rest is unknown. V, J and clone size reflect that table, while D and trimming were determined from the DNA. The sample table records about 41,000 clones; nearly 70% of these occur just once. Over 2% of the sample rests with the top ten.

Including the terminal cysteine and phenylalanine, the CDR3 comprises 13 residues. Only the CDR3 part of the read is kept: 39 bases, read in frame from the first base. Between the V and J ends, shortened by 0 bases and 3 bases respectively, the junction contains 5 bases. In the germline V gene, CDR1 corresponds to MNHEY and CDR2 to SVGAGI. The clonotype originates from a human donor with classical Hodgkin lymphoma. The sequenced sample was peripheral blood mononuclear cells (PBMCs), obtained before the fourth cycle of nivolumab. Recombination connected TRBV6-5 to TRBJ1-2; the D gene cannot be named for sure. The bases read TGTGCCAGCAGTTACTCCCCTTACTATGGCTACACCTTC. This codes for CASSYSPYYGYTF.